A selection of T cell receptor beta chains follows, all from one sample in a study of PD-1 blockade in mismatch repair-deficient tumors. The protocol was immunoSEQ multiplex PCR, while the TCRdb copy is restricted to in-frame clones and leaves out a portion. In the table there are under 150,000 clones, roughly 86% of which are singletons. Here the sequenced sample was peripheral blood, taken 44 weeks after starting pembrolizumab. The receptors were sampled from an adult with mismatch repair-deficient cancer. CDR3s include the opening cysteine and the closing phenylalanine or tryptophan. The D gene is left open where the match is weak. The size field is filled for only some rows; it gives once, few, many or a size class.

v_call: TRBV9
j_call: TRBJ2-7
d_call: NA
clone_size: few
cdr3_nt: TGTGCCAGCAGCGCAGGGCAGGGAGAGGGCTACGAGCAGTACTTC
cdr3_aa: CASSAGQGEGYEQYF

v_call: TRBV4-1
j_call: TRBJ2-3
d_call: NA
clone_size: NA
cdr3_nt: TGCGCCAGCAGCCGCACAGATACGCAGTATTTT
cdr3_aa: CASSRTDTQYF

v_call: TRBV9
j_call: TRBJ2-7
d_call: NA
clone_size: NA
cdr3_nt: TGTGCCAGCAGCGTAGATCCGGGACGAAGCTACGAGCAGTACTTC
cdr3_aa: CASSVDPGRSYEQYF

v_call: TRBV13
j_call: TRBJ1-2
d_call: NA
clone_size: NA
cdr3_nt: TGTGCCAGCAGCTTAGGGGGGTTGTGGAATGGCTACACCTTC
cdr3_aa: CASSLGGLWNGYTF

v_call: TRBV28
j_call: TRBJ2-2
d_call: TRBD1
clone_size: NA
cdr3_nt: TGTGCCAGCAGGTCTCCGCCGGGACAGGGGAACACCGGGGAGCTGTTTTTT
cdr3_aa: CASRSPPGQGNTGELFF

v_call: TRBV4-1
j_call: TRBJ2-5
d_call: TRBD2
clone_size: once
cdr3_nt: TGCGCCAGCAGCCAAGGGGTTGGACTAGCGTACCAAGAGACCCAGTACTTC
cdr3_aa: CASSQGVGLAYQETQYF

v_call: TRBV28
j_call: TRBJ2-7
d_call: TRBD1
clone_size: NA
cdr3_nt: TGTGCCAGCAGTTTACCCAAGACAGGGCTGACCTACGAGCAGTACTTC
cdr3_aa: CASSLPKTGLTYEQYF

v_call: TRBV1
j_call: TRBJ2-3
d_call: NA
clone_size: NA
cdr3_nt: TGCACCAGCAGCCCCCGAGACAGGGCTAACGATACGCAGTATTTT
cdr3_aa: CTSSPRDRANDTQYF

v_call: TRBV5-1
j_call: TRBJ1-2
d_call: TRBD1
clone_size: NA
cdr3_nt: TGCGCCAGCAGCGGGGGGGACAGGAACTATGGCTACACCTTC
cdr3_aa: CASSGGDRNYGYTF

v_call: TRBV6-6
j_call: TRBJ2-7
d_call: NA
clone_size: few
cdr3_nt: TGTGCCAGCAGTTACGAGACAGCCTACGAGCAGTACTTC
cdr3_aa: CASSYETAYEQYF

v_call: TRBV2
j_call: TRBJ2-1
d_call: NA
clone_size: NA
cdr3_nt: TGTGCCAGCAGTGAATACAGGGAACGCAATGAGCAGTTCTTC
cdr3_aa: CASSEYRERNEQFF

v_call: TRBV5-1
j_call: TRBJ2-1
d_call: NA
clone_size: NA
cdr3_nt: TGCGCCAGCAGCTTGGCCAGTAGCAGTTACAATGAGCAGTTCTTC
cdr3_aa: CASSLASSSYNEQFF

v_call: TRBV4-3
j_call: TRBJ2-7
d_call: TRBD1
clone_size: NA
cdr3_nt: TGCGCCAGCAGCCAAGATTGGGGACAGTCGTACGAGCAGTACTTC
cdr3_aa: CASSQDWGQSYEQYF

v_call: TRBV2
j_call: TRBJ2-1
d_call: TRBD1
clone_size: NA
cdr3_nt: TGTGCCAGCAGTGAGGACAGGTCTCCCAATGAGCAGTTCTTC
cdr3_aa: CASSEDRSPNEQFF

v_call: TRBV7-2
j_call: TRBJ1-1
d_call: TRBD1
clone_size: NA
cdr3_nt: TGTGCCAGCAGCACATTGACAGGGACGGCTGAAGCTTTCTTT
cdr3_aa: CASSTLTGTAEAFF

v_call: TRBV5-4
j_call: TRBJ2-7
d_call: NA
clone_size: once
cdr3_nt: TGTGCCAGCAGCCCGGGAATAGGGGGGACTTACGAGCAGTACTTC
cdr3_aa: CASSPGIGGTYEQYF

v_call: TRBV6-6
j_call: TRBJ2-1
d_call: NA
clone_size: once
cdr3_nt: TGTGCCAGCACCGAGGGAGTGCGCAATGAGCAGTTCTTC
cdr3_aa: CASTEGVRNEQFF

v_call: TRBV30
j_call: TRBJ2-7
d_call: NA
clone_size: NA
cdr3_nt: TGTGCCTGGAGTGTAAGAGTTCCGAGACATGGGACCTACGAGCAGTACTTC
cdr3_aa: CAWSVRVPRHGTYEQYF

v_call: TRBV7-9
j_call: TRBJ2-2
d_call: TRBD1
clone_size: NA
cdr3_nt: TGTGCCAGCAGCTTAGGACAGGGGGCCGGGGAGCTGTTTTTT
cdr3_aa: CASSLGQGAGELFF

v_call: TRBV19
j_call: TRBJ1-3
d_call: NA
clone_size: NA
cdr3_nt: TGTGCAGGAGGTACTGGAAACACCATATATTTT
cdr3_aa: CAGGTGNTIYF

v_call: TRBV28
j_call: TRBJ1-4
d_call: NA
clone_size: NA
cdr3_nt: TGTGCCAGCAGTTTATGGGGAGACCAAAATGATGAAAAACTGTTTTTT
cdr3_aa: CASSLWGDQNDEKLFF

v_call: TRBV29-1
j_call: TRBJ2-5
d_call: NA
clone_size: NA
cdr3_nt: TGCAGCGTCGAGTCCCCGGCAGGGATTGGGGAGACCCAGTACTTC
cdr3_aa: CSVESPAGIGETQYF

v_call: TRBV7-2
j_call: TRBJ2-2
d_call: NA
clone_size: NA
cdr3_nt: TGTGCCAGCAGGATTCCGGCGAACACCGGGGAGCTGTTTTTT
cdr3_aa: CASRIPANTGELFF

v_call: TRBV19
j_call: TRBJ1-5
d_call: NA
clone_size: NA
cdr3_nt: TGTGCCTCCCCGGGAGGGACACATAACTTCAATCAGCCCCAGCATTTT
cdr3_aa: CASPGGTHNFNQPQHF

v_call: TRBV5-5
j_call: TRBJ2-7
d_call: TRBD1
clone_size: NA
cdr3_nt: TGTGCCAGCAGTACCATCACAGGGGGCTACTACGAGCAGTACTTC
cdr3_aa: CASSTITGGYYEQYF

v_call: TRBV6-5
j_call: TRBJ1-1
d_call: NA
clone_size: NA
cdr3_nt: TGTGCCAGCAGTATGACAGAGAACACTGAAGCTTTCTTT
cdr3_aa: CASSMTENTEAFF

v_call: TRBV19
j_call: TRBJ2-2
d_call: NA
clone_size: NA
cdr3_nt: TGTGCCAGTAGTGGCGGCCAGGATGGCACCGGGGAGCTGTTTTTT
cdr3_aa: CASSGGQDGTGELFF

v_call: TRBV9
j_call: TRBJ2-1
d_call: NA
clone_size: NA
cdr3_nt: TGTGCCAGCAGCTCCCCGGACGGCTCCTACAATGAGCAGTTCTTC
cdr3_aa: CASSSPDGSYNEQFF

v_call: TRBV18
j_call: TRBJ1-2
d_call: NA
clone_size: NA
cdr3_nt: TGTGCCAGCTCACCCCGATTCGGGGACGGGAATAACTATGGCTACACCTTC
cdr3_aa: CASSPRFGDGNNYGYTF

v_call: TRBV6-6
j_call: TRBJ1-2
d_call: NA
clone_size: NA
cdr3_nt: TGTGCCAGCAGTTACTACCGAGGTGATGGCTACACCTTC
cdr3_aa: CASSYYRGDGYTF

v_call: TRBV4-3
j_call: TRBJ2-6
d_call: NA
clone_size: NA
cdr3_nt: TGCGCCAGCAGCCGACATGGGGGATCTGGGGCCAACGTCCTGACTTTC
cdr3_aa: CASSRHGGSGANVLTF

v_call: TRBV5-1
j_call: TRBJ2-4
d_call: NA
clone_size: NA
cdr3_nt: TGCGCCAGCAGCCCTGGGGACTCGATGGTAGCCAAAAACATTCAGTACTTC
cdr3_aa: CASSPGDSMVAKNIQYF

v_call: TRBV28
j_call: TRBJ2-7
d_call: NA
clone_size: NA
cdr3_nt: TGTGCCAGCAGTTTCAAATCGGGATACGAGCAGTACTTC
cdr3_aa: CASSFKSGYEQYF

v_call: TRBV18
j_call: TRBJ2-3
d_call: TRBD2
clone_size: NA
cdr3_nt: TGTGCCAGCTCACTAACTAGCGGGAGGCGAACAGATACGCAGTATTTT
cdr3_aa: CASSLTSGRRTDTQYF

v_call: TRBV7-9
j_call: TRBJ1-4
d_call: NA
clone_size: NA
cdr3_nt: TGTGCCAGCAGCCCCCCCGGGGGGGAGGAAAAACTGTTTTTT
cdr3_aa: CASSPPGGEEKLFF

v_call: TRBV29-1
j_call: TRBJ1-1
d_call: TRBD1
clone_size: NA
cdr3_nt: TGCAGCGTTGAAAAGCACAGGGGAAACACTGAAGCTTTCTTT
cdr3_aa: CSVEKHRGNTEAFF

v_call: TRBV5-1
j_call: TRBJ2-3
d_call: NA
clone_size: NA
cdr3_nt: TGCGCCAGCAGCTTGTACCCCGGCACAGATACGCAGTATTTT
cdr3_aa: CASSLYPGTDTQYF

v_call: TRBV13
j_call: TRBJ2-1
d_call: NA
clone_size: NA
cdr3_nt: TGTGCCAGCAGCACCGACGGAGGAGCCGGAGGGTTGCCCTACAATGAGCAGTTCTTC
cdr3_aa: CASSTDGGAGGLPYNEQFF

v_call: TRBV6-1
j_call: TRBJ1-5
d_call: TRBD1
clone_size: NA
cdr3_nt: TGTGCCAGCCGGGGACAGATCACGCCGAATCAGCCCCAGCATTTT
cdr3_aa: CASRGQITPNQPQHF

v_call: TRBV15
j_call: TRBJ2-2
d_call: TRBD2
clone_size: NA
cdr3_nt: TGTGCCACCAGCAGACTAGCGGGAGGGCCCGGGGAGCTGTTTTTT
cdr3_aa: CATSRLAGGPGELFF

v_call: TRBV7-9
j_call: TRBJ2-6
d_call: NA
clone_size: NA
cdr3_nt: TGTGCCAGCAGCTCTTCTAAACTCAACTTGCCTGGGGCCAACGTCCTGACTTTC
cdr3_aa: CASSSSKLNLPGANVLTF

v_call: TRBV7-3
j_call: TRBJ2-3
d_call: TRBD2
clone_size: NA
cdr3_nt: TGTGCCAGCATCCTGAGCGGGGTTAACACAGATACGCAGTATTTT
cdr3_aa: CASILSGVNTDTQYF

v_call: TRBV9
j_call: TRBJ2-7
d_call: TRBD1
clone_size: NA
cdr3_nt: TGTGCCAGCAGCGGAATACAGGGGGAGCAGTACTTC
cdr3_aa: CASSGIQGEQYF

v_call: TRBV28
j_call: TRBJ2-3
d_call: NA
clone_size: NA
cdr3_nt: TGTGCCAGCAGTTTATTCGGGCTGAAGCCTAGCACAGATACGCAGTATTTT
cdr3_aa: CASSLFGLKPSTDTQYF

v_call: TRBV7-2
j_call: TRBJ1-2
d_call: NA
clone_size: NA
cdr3_nt: TGTGCCAGCAGCTTCCTAACAGGGTCCTCTCAGCATGGCTACACCTTC
cdr3_aa: CASSFLTGSSQHGYTF

v_call: TRBV30
j_call: TRBJ1-5
d_call: NA
clone_size: NA
cdr3_nt: TGTGCCTGGAACCAATATAGCAATCAGCCCCAGCATTTT
cdr3_aa: CAWNQYSNQPQHF